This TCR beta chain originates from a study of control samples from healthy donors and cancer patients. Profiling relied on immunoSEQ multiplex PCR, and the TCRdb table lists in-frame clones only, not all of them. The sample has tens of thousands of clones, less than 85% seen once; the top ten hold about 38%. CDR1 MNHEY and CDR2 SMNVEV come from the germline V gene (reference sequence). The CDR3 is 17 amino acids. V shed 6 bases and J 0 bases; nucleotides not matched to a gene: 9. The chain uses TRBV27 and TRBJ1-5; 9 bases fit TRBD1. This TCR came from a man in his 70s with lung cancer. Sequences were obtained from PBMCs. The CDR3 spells CASRGGQGPYSNQPQHF. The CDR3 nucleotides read TGTGCCAGCAGGGGGGGACAGGGACCCTATAGCAATCAGCCCCAGCATTTT.